The 30 T cell receptor beta chains given below trace back to one sample, sequenced in a study of T cells after yellow fever vaccination. MiXCR was run by TCRdb on the 5' RACE reads, yielding one entry per CDR3 protein. The sample lists approximately 300,000 distinct CDR3 sequences; approximately 13% were seen once. The sequences come from CD4+ T cells sorted from PBMCs, collected 45 days after the yellow fever booster vaccination. Source of these receptors: a man aged 25-40 years who received the YFV17D yellow fever vaccine.

This sequence joins TRBV5-5 and TRBJ2-1, with 14 bases identical to TRBD2. With 3 bases clipped from V and 0 bases from J, the junction kept 8 bases outside the gene matches. CDR1 and CDR2 (germline): SGHKS, YYEKEE (reference sequence). The CDR3 totals 19 residues. This CDR3 reads CASSYGLAGGWGSYNEQFF. The CDR3, as DNA: TGTGCCAGCAGCTATGGACTAGCGGGGGGTTGGGGCTCCTACAATGAGCAGTTCTTC.

The chain joins TRBV7-2 to TRBJ2-1; 10 bases agree with TRBD2. Losses at the gene ends were 2 bases for V and 8 bases for J; bases not matched to a gene: 6. The CDR3 extends over 15 amino acids. In germline, CDR1 is SGHTA, CDR2 FQGNSA. The CDR3, as DNA: TGTGCCAGCAGCTTACAGGCTAGCGGGAGCGATGAGCAGTTCTTC. It yields the protein CASSLQASGSDEQFF.

This clonotype was detected only a few times. The chain couples TRBV29-1 to TRBJ2-5, with TRBD1 matching 9 bases. CDR1 SQVTM and CDR2 ANQGSEA come from the germline V gene. The CDR3 has 16 residues. The V segment lost 3 bases and the J segment 5 bases; nucleotides outside the gene matches: 13. CDR3 sequence (DNA): TGCAGCGTTGAGGGGCGATTACAGGGGGCGTTGGAGACCCAGTACTTC. Its protein product is CSVEGRLQGALETQYF.

V is TRBV6-1 and J is TRBJ2-2; 7 bases are a match to TRBD1. The germline V gene encodes CDR1 MNHNS and CDR2 SASEGT. V was clipped by 4 bases and J by 6 bases; unmatched bases: 5. This CDR3 comprises 14 residues. The CDR3 region has the DNA TGTGCCAGCAGTGGACAGGGCGTACCCGGGGAGCTGTTTTTT. This encodes CASSGQGVPGELFF.

This clonotype was seen many times. The chain has TRBV7-6 and TRBJ2-1, with D maybe TRBD2 (6 bases). The CDR3 is made up of 15 amino acids. V dropped 1 base and J dropped 6 bases, with 13 bases sitting between them. Germline lookup yields CDR1 SGHVS and CDR2 FNYEAQ. The CDR3 coding sequence is TGTGCCAGCAGCTTAGTTGCTAGCGTGCTCAATGAGCAGTTCTTC. It encodes CASSLVASVLNEQFF.

This rearrangement joins TRBV10-3 to TRBJ1-2; a possible D gene is TRBD1 (6 bases). Germline V CDR1 and CDR2: ENHRY, SYGVKD. Trimming cost V 7 bases and J 3 bases, with 18 bases left between them. The CDR3 is 15 amino acids. This chain's CDR3 is CAITSRGAGDYGYTF. As DNA, the CDR3 is TGTGCCATCACGAGCCGAGGAGCAGGGGACTATGGCTACACCTTC.

The V and J genes are TRBV12-3 or TRBV12-4 and TRBJ1-2; D is unclear. CDR3 length equals 15 residues. V shed 3 bases and J shed 6 bases, with 17 bases lying between them. This chain's CDR3 is CASSFGQSYQNGYTF. The DNA for the CDR3 is TGTGCCAGCAGTTTTGGGCAGTCGTATCAGAATGGCTACACCTTC.

The table lists this clonotype with a few counts. The J gene is TRBJ2-2, the V gene TRBV12-3 or TRBV12-4; D unresolved. V gave up 6 bases and J gave up 6 bases, with 8 bases separating them. The CDR3 loop spans 12 amino acids. The CDR3 DNA reads as TGTGCCAGCAGATTCGGAGCCGGGGAGCTGTTTTTT. Its protein product is CASRFGAGELFF.

The CDR3 sequence is CASSYRSGQGQSYEQYF. DNA for the CDR3: TGTGCCAGCAGTTATAGATCAGGACAGGGCCAGTCCTACGAGCAGTACTTC. The chain is built from TRBV28 and TRBJ2-7, with 8 nucleotides matching TRBD1. V lost 4 bases to trimming and J lost 1 base; unmatched junction nucleotides: 12. The V gene's germline CDR1 is MDHEN and CDR2 SYDVKM. This CDR3 comprises 17 residues.

This clonotype was seen only a few times. V and J are TRBV11-1 and TRBJ2-2; 14 nucleotides agree with TRBD2. Unmatched junction bases numbered 4, after V lost 0 bases and J lost 4 bases. Germline V gene lookup returns CDR1 SGHAT and CDR2 FQDESV (reference sequence). The CDR3 has 18 residues. DNA for the CDR3: TGTGCCAGCAGCTTAGCGCCGGGACTAGCGGGAGTCACCGGGGAGCTGTTTTTT. This gives the protein CASSLAPGLAGVTGELFF.

This clonotype was recorded a few times. The gene calls are TRBV9 and TRBJ2-6; D might be TRBD1 or TRBD2, each matching 5 bases. This CDR3 is 15 amino acids long. The V end lost 1 base, the J end lost 4 bases, and 9 bases lay between the germline ends. The germline gives CDR1 SGDLS, CDR2 YYNGEE. The CDR3 coding sequence is TGTGCCAGCAGCGTACGAGGGGAAGGGGCCAACGTCCTGACTTTC. Protein: CASSVRGEGANVLTF.

This clonotype appeared a few times. The rearrangement links TRBV7-2 to TRBJ2-1; no clear D. Germline V gene lookup returns CDR1 SGHTA and CDR2 FQGNSA. V was trimmed by 5 bases and J by 11 bases, leaving 10 bases between them. The CDR3 is made up of 11 amino acids. CDR3 protein: CASSPDNKQFF. The CDR3 coding sequence is TGTGCCAGCAGCCCGGATAATAAGCAGTTCTTC.

This clonotype was recorded a few times. The chain combines TRBV7-8 with TRBJ1-2; 10 bases line up with TRBD1. Losses at the gene ends were 3 bases for V and 4 bases for J; bases not matched to a gene: 5. The CDR3 covers 15 residues. Germline CDR1 SGHVS, CDR2 FQNEAQ. As DNA, the CDR3 is TGTGCCAGCAGCTTGGGACAGGGGTACGGCTATGGCTACACCTTC. This sequence encodes CASSLGQGYGYGYTF.

In its sample, this clonotype was seen a few times. The chain is built from TRBV5-1 and TRBJ2-3; 8 bases agree with TRBD2. The CDR3 sequence is 15 residues long. The junction had 5 bases not matched to a gene; V was cut back by 4 bases and J by 1 base. Germline-derived CDR1 and CDR2 are SGHRS and YFSETQ. CDR3 coding DNA: TGCGCCAGCAGCCGAGCGGGAGAGGGCACAGATACGCAGTATTTT. Protein sequence: CASSRAGEGTDTQYF. The full variable domain, completed using reference TRBV5-1 and TRBJ2-3, is KAGVTQTPRYLIKTRGQQVTLSCSPISGHRSVSWYQQTPGQGLQFLFEYFSETQRNKGNFPGRFSGRQFSNSRSEMNVSTLELGDSALYLCASSRAGEGTDTQYFGPGTRLTVL.

This clonotype was counted between two and nine times. This rearrangement joins TRBV3-1 to TRBJ2-1, with 10 bases lining up with TRBD2. Germline trimming cut 1 base from V and 4 bases from J; bases unmatched to any gene: 4. CDR3 length: 16 amino acids. Germline CDR1 is LGHDT and CDR2 is YNNKEL (reference sequence). CDR3 protein: CASSQGSGRQYNEQFF. DNA for the CDR3: TGTGCCAGCAGCCAAGGTAGCGGGAGGCAGTACAATGAGCAGTTCTTC.

V gene TRBV4-3 combines with J gene TRBJ2-1; TRBD2 matches 8 bases. After removal of 2 bases from V and 9 bases from J, the junction contained 9 bases not matched to a gene. The CDR3 is 15 amino acids. Looked up from germline, CDR1 is LGHNA and CDR2 is YSLEER. The CDR3 DNA reads as TGCGCCAGCAGCCAAAGGCGGGAGGCGTCCGGTGAGCAGTTCTTC. This encodes CASSQRREASGEQFF.

Only a few counts were recorded for this clonotype. The rearrangement uses TRBV20-1 and TRBJ2-1; 10 bases are a match to TRBD2. After removal of 1 base from V and 0 bases from J, the junction contained 15 bases not matched to a gene. Germline lookup yields CDR1 DFQATT and CDR2 SNEGSKA (reference sequence). The CDR3 sequence is 20 residues long. CDR3 sequence: CSARVPRASGGSSSYNEQFF. CDR3 DNA sequence: TGCAGTGCTAGAGTCCCAAGAGCTAGCGGGGGCTCTAGCTCCTACAATGAGCAGTTCTTC.

In its sample, this clonotype was seen many times. The V call is TRBV7-2, the J call TRBJ2-2; the match to TRBD2 covers 9 bases. Germline V gene sequence: CDR1 SGHTA, CDR2 FQGNSA. V was pared by 5 bases and J by 8 bases, with 9 bases of the junction left unmatched. This CDR3 is 15 amino acids long. The CDR3 region is CASSEVAGGRGELFF. The CDR3 nucleotides are TGTGCCAGCAGCGAGGTCGCGGGAGGGAGGGGGGAGCTGTTTTTT.

The gene calls are TRBV19 and TRBJ2-7, with D unclear. CDR1 and CDR2 from the germline V gene are LNHDA and SQIVND (reference sequence). V was trimmed by 3 bases and J by 6 bases, leaving 9 bases between them. This CDR3 is 12 amino acids long. The DNA for the CDR3 is TGTGCCAGTAGTATCCGGACGGGCGAGCAGTACTTC. It specifies CASSIRTGEQYF.

This clonotype was seen repeatedly, ten times or more. The chain uses TRBV11-2 and TRBJ2-1, with a weak D call TRBD2 (6 bases). CDR1 is SGHAT and CDR2 is FQNNGV in the germline V gene. The CDR3 has 18 amino acids. V lost 2 bases to trimming and J lost 5 bases, with 22 bases between them. The CDR3: CASSLYRGWDSSNNEQFF. CDR3 in DNA: TGTGCCAGCAGCTTATATCGAGGATGGGACTCCTCAAACAATGAGCAGTTCTTC.

CDR3 in amino acids: CASSENRDYEQYF. CDR3 nucleotides: TGCGCCAGCAGTGAGAATCGCGACTACGAGCAGTACTTC. V gene TRBV10-1 combines with J gene TRBJ2-7, with D uncertain. The length of the CDR3 is 13 residues. Trimming removed 2 bases at V and 3 bases at J, with 8 bases between. Germline CDR1 reads WNHNN; CDR2 reads SYGVQD (reference sequence).

This clonotype turned up a few times. This chain uses TRBV20-1 with TRBJ1-5; D not certain. CDR3 length: 15 amino acids. Germline-derived CDR1 and CDR2 are DFQATT and SNEGSKA (reference sequence). V was trimmed by 4 bases and J by 2 bases, leaving 15 bases between them. CDR3 bases: TGCAGTGCTATAGGTCCAGGCTCCGGCAATCAGCCCCAGCATTTT. Residues: CSAIGPGSGNQPQHF.

The gene calls are TRBV20-1 and TRBJ2-1; 7 bases are shared with TRBD2. Germline CDR1 is DFQATT and CDR2 is SNEGSKA (reference sequence). After removal of 1 base from V and 3 bases from J, the junction contained 6 bases not matched to a gene. The CDR3 is 15 residues long. CDR3 in amino acids: CSARAVGRNYNEQFF. CDR3 coding DNA: TGCAGTGCTAGAGCTGTCGGGAGGAACTACAATGAGCAGTTCTTC.

This clonotype was seen only a few times. The chain employs TRBV20-1 and TRBJ2-2; perhaps TRBD2 as D (5 bases). The CDR3 runs to 15 residues. CDR1 DFQATT and CDR2 SNEGSKA come from the germline V gene (reference sequence). With 6 bases removed from V and 0 bases from J, the gap between germline ends came to 14 bases. CDR3 bases: TGCAGTGCCGTATCCGGGATCCCGAACACCGGGGAGCTGTTTTTT. Translated: CSAVSGIPNTGELFF.

The chain combines TRBV18 with TRBJ2-4; D is unresolved. V was clipped by 2 bases and J by 7 bases, with 24 bases between them. The germline CDR1 and CDR2 sequences are KGHSH and LQKENI. The CDR3 sequence is 18 residues long. In nucleotides, the CDR3 is TGTGCCAGCTCACCATCCCGGGTGGCAGTCCACAACGGCAACATTCAGTACTTC. Its protein product is CASSPSRVAVHNGNIQYF.

This clonotype was detected a few times. The chain links TRBV7-2 to TRBJ1-1; tentatively, D is TRBD1 (5 bases). The CDR3 has 15 residues. The germline V gene encodes CDR1 SGHTA and CDR2 FQGNSA. Trimming cost V 2 bases and J 4 bases, with 14 bases left between them. The CDR3 DNA is TGTGCCAGCAGCTTAAGACGGGGGGAACTCACTGAAGCTTTCTTT. Encoded protein: CASSLRRGELTEAFF.

J is TRBJ2-1 and V is TRBV12-3 or TRBV12-4; 10 nucleotides agree with TRBD2. Trimming took 2 bases from V and 10 from J; bases not matched to a gene: 8. CDR3 size: 15 residues. CDR3 nucleotides: TGTGCCAGCAGTTTAATAGGGCTAGCGGGAGAAGAGCAGTTCTTC. This translates into CASSLIGLAGEEQFF.

This chain uses TRBV20-1 with TRBJ1-1; D unclear. The length of the CDR3 is 13 residues. V was trimmed by 1 base and J by 2 bases, leaving 8 bases between them. Germline V lookup: CDR1 DFQATT, CDR2 SNEGSKA (reference sequence). The CDR3 DNA reads as TGCAGTGCTAGAGTTGACCAAAACACTGAAGCTTTCTTT. This encodes CSARVDQNTEAFF.

This sequence joins TRBV30 and TRBJ2-2; unclear D gene. The CDR3 runs to 13 residues. Trimming shortened V by 5 bases and J by 7 bases, and 14 bases separated the two germline ends. Germline CDR1 and CDR2: GTSNPN and SVGIG (reference sequence). The CDR3 protein is CAWEDVTGGELFF. The CDR3 DNA follows: TGTGCCTGGGAGGACGTAACGGGCGGGGAGCTGTTTTTT. Variable domain in full (rest from reference TRBV30 and TRBJ2-2): SQTIHQWPATLVQPVGSPLSLECTVEGTSNPNLYWYRQAAGRGLQLLFYSVGIGQISSEVPQNLSASRPQDRQFILSSKKLLLSDSGFYLCAWEDVTGGELFFGEGSRLTVL.

This clonotype was observed a few times. The chain carries TRBV7-2 and TRBJ2-7; D call uncertain. Germline CDR1 and CDR2: SGHTA and FQGNSA. The CDR3 is made up of 15 amino acids. V was pared by 4 bases and J by 4 bases, with 17 bases between. CDR3 sequence (DNA): TGTGCCAGCAGCTCCACGCCGAGTTCGGCTTACGAGCAGTACTTC. Encoded protein: CASSSTPSSAYEQYF.